The 10 T cell receptor beta chains given below trace back to one sample, sequenced in a study of T-cell reconstitution after alpha-beta-depleted transplantation in children. During its preparation, the TCRbeta library received unique molecular identifiers. TCRdb redid the calling of the PCR reads with MiXCR, one entry per CDR3 protein. The table includes 350,000 to 500,000 distinct CDR3 sequences, around two fifths detected once. Specimen: PBMCs, collected before TCRalphabeta/CD19-depleted stem cell transplant. These receptors originate from a girl aged 2 to 10 with aplastic anemia, due to receive a stem cell transplant.

The sample holds a few counts of this clonotype. The V and J genes are TRBV5-4 and TRBJ2-7; possibly TRBD1 for D (5 bases). Germline V gene sequence: CDR1 SGHNT, CDR2 YYREEE (reference sequence). This CDR3 is 15 amino acids long. Trimming removed 0 bases from V and 0 bases from J, with 10 bases in between. The CDR3 here is CASSLETVPSYEQYF. In nucleotides, the CDR3 is TGTGCCAGCAGCTTGGAGACAGTACCCTCCTACGAGCAGTACTTC. Looking up the rest from reference TRBV5-4 and TRBJ2-7 gives the full variable domain: ETGVTQSPTHLIKTRGQQVTLRCSSQSGHNTVSWYQQALGQGPQFIFQYYREEENGRGNFPPRFSGLQFPNYSSELNVNALELDDSALYLCASSLETVPSYEQYFGPGTRLTVT.

The chain is built from TRBV10-3 and TRBJ1-6; 8 bases agree with TRBD1. CDR1 ENHRY and CDR2 SYGVKD come from the germline V gene. The V and J ends lost 0 bases and 0 bases, in that order; junction bases with no gene match: 13. The CDR3 length is 21 residues. The CDR3 DNA is TGTGCCATCAGTGAGTCGGGACCCGGGACAGGAACTAGCTCCTATAATTCACCCCTCCACTTT. Amino acid sequence: CAISESGPGTGTSSYNSPLHF.

As DNA, the CDR3 is TGTGCCAGCAGCCAGTCTTTAGGGGGGCAAGAGACCCAGTACTTC. Translating it yields CASSQSLGGQETQYF. The rearrangement joins TRBV4-2 to TRBJ2-5; either TRBD1 or TRBD2 may fit D (6 bases each). Trimming took 3 bases from V and 2 from J, leaving 13 bases between them. This CDR3 is built from 15 residues. CDR1 and CDR2 from the germline V gene are LGHNA and YNFKEQ.

The rearrangement uses TRBV7-3 and TRBJ2-1; 9 positions agree with TRBD2. With 4 bases clipped from V and 3 bases from J, the junction kept 10 bases outside the gene matches. Germline assignment: CDR1 SGHTA and CDR2 FQGTGA. The CDR3 has 17 residues. CDR3 protein: CASSSTGLAGYYNEQFF. CDR3 in DNA: TGTGCCAGCAGCTCGACGGGGCTAGCGGGGTACTACAATGAGCAGTTCTTC.

The chain uses TRBV29-1 and TRBJ2-1; the D is unclear. CDR1 is SQVTM, CDR2 ANQGSEA, per germline. Trimming removed 3 bases from V and 7 bases from J, with 13 bases in between. This CDR3 has 13 amino acids. The chain's CDR3 is CSVEISELNEQFF. In DNA form, the CDR3 reads TGCAGCGTTGAGATATCGGAGTTGAATGAGCAGTTCTTC.

This chain uses TRBV11-3 with TRBJ2-3; D might be TRBD1 (5 bases). Trimming pared 3 bases from V and 2 bases from J, leaving 12 bases between. Germline assignment: CDR1 SGHNT and CDR2 YENEEA. The CDR3 extends over 15 amino acids. In DNA, the CDR3 is TGTGCCAGCAGCTTGGGGCAGGGTCCCACAGATACGCAGTATTTT. Residues: CASSLGQGPTDTQYF. Complete variable domain (other parts from reference TRBV11-3 and TRBJ2-3): EAGVVQSPRYKIIEKKQPVAFWCNPISGHNTLYWYLQNLGQGPELLIRYENEEAVDDSQLPKDRFSAERLKGVDSTLKIQPAELGDSAVYLCASSLGQGPTDTQYFGPGTRLTVL.

The V and J genes are TRBV5-1 and TRBJ2-7; 8 nucleotides match TRBD1. Germline V gene sequence: CDR1 SGHRS, CDR2 YFSETQ. CDR3 size: 16 residues. Trimming at V came to 0 bases and at J to 5 bases, leaving 10 bases not matched to a gene. CDR3 in DNA: TGCGCCAGCAGCTTGGTTCCAGGGGGCGCTCTGGACGAGCAGTACTTC. Translating gives CASSLVPGGALDEQYF. Combining the CDR3 with reference TRBV5-1 and TRBJ2-7 gives the whole variable domain KAGVTQTPRYLIKTRGQQVTLSCSPISGHRSVSWYQQTPGQGLQFLFEYFSETQRNKGNFPGRFSGRQFSNSRSEMNVSTLELGDSALYLCASSLVPGGALDEQYFGPGTRLTVT.

The rearrangement links TRBV20-1 to TRBJ1-5, with TRBD1 as a possible D gene (5 bases). This CDR3 is 16 amino acids long. Germline V lookup: CDR1 DFQATT, CDR2 SNEGSKA (reference sequence). Trimming cost V 1 base and J 3 bases, with 16 bases left between them. The CDR3 nucleotides are TGCAGTGCTAGAGGGGGGAGAGGCCCTTACAATCAGCCCCAGCATTTT. Translating gives CSARGGRGPYNQPQHF.

This clonotype was observed a handful of times. This chain uses TRBV20-1 with TRBJ2-3; D unresolved. This CDR3 region has 13 residues. The germline gives CDR1 DFQATT, CDR2 SNEGSKA (reference sequence). The V end was cut by 7 bases, the J end by 0 bases, with 11 bases between. Here the CDR3 DNA reads TGCAGTGTGGATGGTACTAGCACAGATACGCAGTATTTT. It specifies CSVDGTSTDTQYF.

A single count supports this clonotype. The V call is TRBV12-3 or TRBV12-4, the J call TRBJ1-2; TRBD1 agrees at 8 bases. This CDR3 is 14 amino acids long. V trimming: 5 bases; J trimming: 5 bases; junction bases outside the gene matches: 7. The DNA of the CDR3 is TGTGCCAGCAGTCCAGACAGGGGCAGTTATGGCTACACCTTC. It is translated as CASSPDRGSYGYTF.